A single sample gave rise to the 22 T cell receptor beta chains below, sequenced in a study of blood T cell repertoires in COVID-19. Assay: immunoSEQ multiplex PCR; the TCRdb copy retains only in-frame clones and omits some. The data hold about 73,000 clones, with 80% to 85% observed a single time. Sequencing was carried out using peripheral blood. These receptors all stem from a human donor in a cohort sampled during active COVID-19.

The chain employs TRBV7-9 and TRBJ2-1; tentatively, D is TRBD1 (5 bases). Trimming pared 2 bases from V and 6 bases from J, leaving 17 bases between. The CDR3 contains 16 residues. Germline CDR1 and CDR2: SEHNR and FQNEAQ (reference sequence). CDR3 region: CASSLSGQGDSNEQFF. The CDR3 DNA sequence: TGTGCCAGCAGCTTAAGTGGCCAGGGCGACTCCAATGAGCAGTTCTTC.

The chain has TRBV21-1 and TRBJ2-7; the table calls TRBD1, which could not be checked here. TRBV21-1 is a pseudogene. The CDR3 loop spans 19 amino acids. CDR3 protein: CASRPFSRRVTGGAEEQYF. The CDR3 DNA sequence: TGTGCCAGCAGACCCTTTTCTCGTAGGGTGACAGGGGGCGCAGAGGAGCAGTACTTC.

The V call is TRBV9, the J call TRBJ2-2; 7 nucleotides line up with TRBD2. The germline CDR1 and CDR2 sequences are SGDLS and YYNGEE. V dropped 3 bases and J dropped 2; count of bases not matched to a gene: 13. The CDR3 sequence is 18 residues long. The CDR3, as DNA: TGTGCCAGCAGCGCGGTAGTAGGCAGCGGGGATAACACCGGGGAGCTGTTTTTT. This gives the protein CASSAVVGSGDNTGELFF.

The V and J genes are TRBV2 and TRBJ1-5; D perhaps matches TRBD1 (5 bases). Trimming removed 6 bases from V and 7 bases from J, with 13 bases in between. Germline loops: CDR1 SNHLY, CDR2 FYNNEI. The CDR3 runs 13 residues. The CDR3 DNA reads as TGTGCCAGCAGGCTACGGGGGGGACAGCCCCAGCATTTT. Translation: CASRLRGGQPQHF.

This clone was detected ten times or more. This sequence joins TRBV2 and TRBJ1-2; a possible D gene is TRBD1 (6 bases). Germline V lookup: CDR1 SNHLY, CDR2 FYNNEI. V was clipped by 5 bases and J by 0 bases, with 7 bases between them. This CDR3 is built from 13 residues. The CDR3 DNA reads as TGTGCCAGCAGTTGGACAGCTAACTATGGCTACACCTTC. Encoded protein: CASSWTANYGYTF.

This clone was detected only once. J is TRBJ2-4 and V is TRBV9, with 7 bases fitting TRBD2. V lost 0 bases, J lost 2 bases, and 2 bases stayed unmatched. The CDR3 extends over 15 amino acids. In germline, CDR1 is SGDLS, CDR2 YYNGEE. The CDR3 nucleotides are TGTGCCAGCAGCGTAGAAGCGGGGACCAAAAACATTCAGTACTTC. This gives the protein CASSVEAGTKNIQYF. Together with reference TRBV9 and TRBJ2-4, the CDR3 gives the full variable domain: DSGVTQTPKHLITATGQRVTLRCSPRSGDLSVYWYQQSLDQGLQFLIQYYNGEERAKGNILERFSAQQFPDLHSELNLSSLELGDSALYFCASSVEAGTKNIQYFGAGTRLSVL.

This clone has a single count. The chain recombines TRBV28 with TRBJ2-7; 8 nucleotides agree with TRBD1. Per the germline V gene, CDR1 is MDHEN and CDR2 is SYDVKM. The CDR3 spans 18 residues. V trimming: 6 bases; J trimming: 2 bases; junction bases outside the gene matches: 18. This chain's CDR3 is CASSLPRDRRKDPYEQYF. CDR3 coding DNA: TGTGCCAGCAGCTTACCCCGGGACAGGAGGAAAGATCCCTACGAGCAGTACTTC.

V usage is TRBV7-8 and J usage is TRBJ2-7, with a tentative D call TRBD1 (5 bases). Trimming pared 5 bases from V and 0 bases from J, leaving 26 bases between. The CDR3 has 19 amino acids. Germline V lookup: CDR1 SGHVS, CDR2 FQNEAQ. The CDR3 DNA is TGTGCCAGCAGCCTCAGGGCCTTTGGGGTAACCCCGAACTCCTACGAGCAGTACTTC. Protein: CASSLRAFGVTPNSYEQYF.

This clone was seen more than once but under ten times. The chain carries TRBV15 and TRBJ2-2; the match to TRBD1 covers 7 bases. J gave up 13 bases and V 6 bases, and 8 bases lay outside the gene matches. Germline-derived CDR1 and CDR2 are LNHNV and YYDKDF (reference sequence). CDR3 length: 12 amino acids. The CDR3 DNA sequence: TGTGCCACCAGAACGGTACAGGGGACGCTGTTTTTT. Translating it yields CATRTVQGTLFF.

J is TRBJ2-3 and V is TRBV7-2; 8 nucleotides align to TRBD2. This CDR3 is 15 amino acids long. Per the germline V gene, CDR1 is SGHTA and CDR2 is FQGNSA. J lost 5 bases, V lost 2 bases, and 6 bases had no gene match. The CDR3 DNA follows: TGTGCCAGCAGCTTATCCCTAGCGGGCGGAGATACGCAGTATTTT. Translated: CASSLSLAGGDTQYF.

This rearrangement joins TRBV7-8 to TRBJ2-5, with D tentatively TRBD2 (5 bases). The length of the CDR3 is 13 residues. In germline, CDR1 is SGHVS, CDR2 FQNEAQ. V dropped 5 bases and J dropped 5 bases, with 12 bases sitting between them. CDR3: CASSANRRETQYF. The CDR3 DNA sequence: TGTGCCAGCAGCGCCAACCGGAGGGAGACCCAGTACTTC.

This clone was seen only once. The chain uses TRBV5-1 and TRBJ1-6, with D hard to call. Trimming took 2 bases from V and 0 from J, leaving 3 bases between them. CDR3 size: 14 residues. Germline V gene lookup returns CDR1 SGHRS and CDR2 YFSETQ. The CDR3, as DNA: TGCGCCAGCAGCTTTAGCTCCTATAATTCACCCCTCCACTTT. Its protein product is CASSFSSYNSPLHF.

The J gene is TRBJ1-1, the V gene TRBV5-6, with 11 bases that match TRBD1. CDR1 and CDR2 from the germline V gene are SGHDT and YYEEEE. Trimming removed 2 bases from V and 7 bases from J; junction bases left unmatched: 4. The CDR3 totals 14 residues. The CDR3 is CASSLPGTGGEAFF. CDR3 bases: TGTGCCAGCAGCTTACCCGGGACAGGGGGTGAAGCTTTCTTT.

The CDR3 DNA is TGTGCCAGCAAACTGTTTGGCGGCGAGCAGTACTTC. This sequence encodes CASKLFGGEQYF. This chain uses TRBV12-3 or TRBV12-4 with TRBJ2-7; D gene uncertain. V was cut by 7 bases and J by 6 bases, with 13 bases left in between. CDR3 length equals 12 residues.

The rearrangement joins TRBV29-1 to TRBJ2-5; a possible D gene is TRBD2 (6 bases). V was pared by 3 bases and J by 5 bases, with 13 bases between. Germline V lookup: CDR1 SQVTM, CDR2 ANQGSEA. The CDR3 loop spans 13 amino acids. The CDR3: CSVERGRSETQYF. CDR3 coding DNA: TGCAGCGTTGAGCGGGGCAGGAGTGAGACCCAGTACTTC. Looking up the rest from reference TRBV29-1 and TRBJ2-5 gives the full variable domain: SAVISQKPSRDICQRGTSLTIQCQVDSQVTMMFWYRQQPGQSLTLIATANQGSEATYESGFVIDKFPISRPNLTFSTLTVSNMSPEDSSIYLCSVERGRSETQYFGPGTRLLVL.

This clone was detected once. The chain combines TRBV15 with TRBJ2-5; D is perhaps TRBD1 (8 bases). V was clipped by 5 bases and J by 4 bases, with 14 bases between them. The length of the CDR3 is 14 residues. Germline V lookup: CDR1 LNHNV, CDR2 YYDKDF (reference sequence). Written as DNA, the CDR3 is TGTGCCACCAGCCCACAGGGGGGGGTAGAGACCCAGTACTTC. This gives the protein CATSPQGGVETQYF.

The chain uses TRBV12-3 or TRBV12-4 and TRBJ2-7; D remains unclear. Trimming cost V 3 bases and J 1 base, with 4 bases left between them. The length of the CDR3 is 12 residues. CDR3 sequence reads: CASSFGSYEQYF. The CDR3 region has the DNA TGTGCCAGCAGTTTCGGGTCCTACGAGCAGTACTTC.

The chain employs TRBV10-3 and TRBJ2-7; possible D gene TRBD1, 6 bases. V was cut by 0 bases and J by 3 bases, with 15 bases left in between. Germline-derived CDR1 and CDR2 are ENHRY and SYGVKD. The CDR3 has 16 amino acids. CDR3 in DNA: TGTGCCATCAGTGAGTCATCAGGACAGAATCTCTACGAGCAGTACTTC. This encodes CAISESSGQNLYEQYF.

The rearrangement links TRBV4-2 to TRBJ1-1; 7 nucleotides agree with TRBD1. Trimming removed 0 bases from V and 1 base from J; junction bases left unmatched: 8. The CDR3 runs to 17 residues. Germline loops: CDR1 LGHNA, CDR2 YNFKEQ. CDR3 sequence (DNA): TGTGCCAGCAGCCAAGATCTCAACAGGGGCGCGAACACTGAAGCTTTCTTT. Translating gives CASSQDLNRGANTEAFF.

The rearrangement links TRBV6-5 to TRBJ1-2; D gene ambiguous. V lost 6 bases and J lost 0, with 14 bases in between. The CDR3 runs 15 residues. Germline loops: CDR1 MNHEY, CDR2 SVGAGI. In nucleotides, the CDR3 is TGTGCCAGCAGGTCACCCCGGGAGCCTAACTATGGCTACACCTTC. Protein product: CASRSPREPNYGYTF.

The J gene is TRBJ2-1, the V gene TRBV5-4, with 14 bases lining up with TRBD2. The ends lost 7 bases at V and 2 bases at J; junction bases unmatched: 11. The CDR3 is 18 residues long. Per germline, CDR1 SGHNT and CDR2 YYREEE (reference sequence). CDR3 amino acids: CASCPDGLAGGTYNEQFF. CDR3 DNA sequence: TGTGCCAGCTGCCCCGATGGACTAGCGGGGGGAACCTACAATGAGCAGTTCTTC.

In this sample, this clone turned up a few times. The chain carries TRBV7-9 and TRBJ1-2; weak D call: TRBD1 (5 bases). Germline CDR1 is SEHNR and CDR2 is FQNEAQ (reference sequence). This CDR3 is 15 amino acids long. Trimming took off 2 bases at V and 3 bases at J, with 13 bases between the two ends. The CDR3 here is CASSLSRGWDYGYTF. In DNA form, the CDR3 reads TGTGCCAGCAGCTTATCTCGGGGGTGGGACTATGGCTACACCTTC.